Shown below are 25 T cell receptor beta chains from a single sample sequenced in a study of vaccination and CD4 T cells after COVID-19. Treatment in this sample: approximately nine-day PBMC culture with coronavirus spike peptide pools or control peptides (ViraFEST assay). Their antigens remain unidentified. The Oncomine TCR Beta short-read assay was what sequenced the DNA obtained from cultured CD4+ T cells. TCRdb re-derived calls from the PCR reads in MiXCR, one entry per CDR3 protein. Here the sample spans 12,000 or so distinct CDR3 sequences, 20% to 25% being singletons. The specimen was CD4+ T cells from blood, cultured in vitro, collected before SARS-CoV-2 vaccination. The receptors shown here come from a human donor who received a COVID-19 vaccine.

DNA for the CDR3: TGTGCCAGCAGCATTCCATCCGGGACAGGGGGAACAGCTTTCTTT. Translating it yields CASSIPSGTGGTAFF. The chain links TRBV7-9 to TRBJ1-1; 11 nucleotides match TRBD1. The CDR3 extends over 15 amino acids. From germline, CDR1 is SEHNR and CDR2 FQNEAQ (reference sequence). After removal of 5 bases from V and 10 bases from J, the junction contained 12 bases not matched to a gene.

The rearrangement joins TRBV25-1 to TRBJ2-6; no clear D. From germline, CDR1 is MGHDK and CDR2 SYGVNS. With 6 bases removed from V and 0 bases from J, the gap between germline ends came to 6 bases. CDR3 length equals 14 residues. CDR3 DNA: TGTGCCAGCAGCGCAGGCTCTGGGGCCAACGTCCTGACTTTC. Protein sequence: CASSAGSGANVLTF.

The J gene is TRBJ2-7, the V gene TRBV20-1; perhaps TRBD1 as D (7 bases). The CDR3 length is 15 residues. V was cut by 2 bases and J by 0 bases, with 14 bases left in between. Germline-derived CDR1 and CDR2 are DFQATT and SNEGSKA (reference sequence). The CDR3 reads CSARLQGRSSYEQYF. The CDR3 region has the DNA TGCAGTGCTAGACTACAGGGGAGGAGCTCCTACGAGCAGTACTTC.

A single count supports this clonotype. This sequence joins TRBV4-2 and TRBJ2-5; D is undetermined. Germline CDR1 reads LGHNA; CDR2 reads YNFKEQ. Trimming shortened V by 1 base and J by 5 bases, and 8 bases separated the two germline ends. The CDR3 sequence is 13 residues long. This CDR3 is CASSQGREETQYF. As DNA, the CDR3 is TGTGCCAGCAGCCAAGGGCGCGAGGAGACCCAGTACTTC.

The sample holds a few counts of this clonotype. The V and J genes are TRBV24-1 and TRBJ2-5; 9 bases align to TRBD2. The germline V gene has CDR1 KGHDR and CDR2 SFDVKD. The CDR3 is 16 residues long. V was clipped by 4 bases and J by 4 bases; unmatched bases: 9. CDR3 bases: TGTGCCACCAGTGACATAGCGGGGGCTAGGGGAGAGACCCAGTACTTC. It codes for CATSDIAGARGETQYF.

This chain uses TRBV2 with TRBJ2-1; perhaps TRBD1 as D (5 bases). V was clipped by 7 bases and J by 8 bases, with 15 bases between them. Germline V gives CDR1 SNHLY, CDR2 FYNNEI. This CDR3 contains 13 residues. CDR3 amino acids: CASTALGADEQFF. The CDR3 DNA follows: TGTGCCAGCACTGCTCTAGGGGCGGATGAGCAGTTCTTC.

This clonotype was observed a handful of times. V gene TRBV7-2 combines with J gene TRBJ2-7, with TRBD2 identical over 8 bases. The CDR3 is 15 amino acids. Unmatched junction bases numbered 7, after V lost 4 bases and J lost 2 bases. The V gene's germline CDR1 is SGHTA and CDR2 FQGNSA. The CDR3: CASSSPLAGPYEQYF. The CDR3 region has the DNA TGTGCCAGCAGCTCGCCCCTAGCGGGCCCCTACGAGCAGTACTTC.

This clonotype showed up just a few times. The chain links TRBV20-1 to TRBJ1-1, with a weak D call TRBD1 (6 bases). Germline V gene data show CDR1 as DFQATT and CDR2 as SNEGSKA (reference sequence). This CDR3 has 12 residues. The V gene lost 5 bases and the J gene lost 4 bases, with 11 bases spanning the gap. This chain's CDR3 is CSARRGSTEAFF. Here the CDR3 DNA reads TGCAGTGCTCGAAGGGGGAGCACTGAAGCTTTCTTT.

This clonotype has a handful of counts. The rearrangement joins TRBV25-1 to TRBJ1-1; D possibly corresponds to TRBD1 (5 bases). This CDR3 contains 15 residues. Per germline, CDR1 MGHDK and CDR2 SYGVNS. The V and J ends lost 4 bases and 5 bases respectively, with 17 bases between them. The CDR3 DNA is TGTGCCAGCAGTGGAAACGCAGGGAGAGGTACTGAAGCTTTCTTT. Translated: CASSGNAGRGTEAFF.

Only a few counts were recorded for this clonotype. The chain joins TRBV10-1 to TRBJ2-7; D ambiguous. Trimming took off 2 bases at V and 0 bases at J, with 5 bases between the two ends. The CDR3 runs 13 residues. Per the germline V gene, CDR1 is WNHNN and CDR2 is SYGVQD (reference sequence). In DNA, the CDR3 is TGCGCCAGCAGTGAGGGCAGCTCCTACGAGCAGTACTTC. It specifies CASSEGSSYEQYF.

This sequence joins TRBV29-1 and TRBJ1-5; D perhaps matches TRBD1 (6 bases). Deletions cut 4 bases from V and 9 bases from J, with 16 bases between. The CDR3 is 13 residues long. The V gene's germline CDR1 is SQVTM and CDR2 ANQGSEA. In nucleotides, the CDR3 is TGCAGCGTTGTATATACAGGGCGCGGGCCCCAGCATTTT. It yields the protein CSVVYTGRGPQHF. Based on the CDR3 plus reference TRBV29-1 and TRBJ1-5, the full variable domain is SAVISQKPSRDICQRGTSLTIQCQVDSQVTMMFWYRQQPGQSLTLIATANQGSEATYESGFVIDKFPISRPNLTFSTLTVSNMSPEDSSIYLCSVVYTGRGPQHFGDGTRLSIL.

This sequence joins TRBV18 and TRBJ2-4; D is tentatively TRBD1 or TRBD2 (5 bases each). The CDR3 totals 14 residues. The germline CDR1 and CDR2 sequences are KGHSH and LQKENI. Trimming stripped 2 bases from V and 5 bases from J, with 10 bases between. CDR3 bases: TGTGCCAGCTCACCATCGGGGCAGGAAAACATTCAGTACTTC. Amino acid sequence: CASSPSGQENIQYF.

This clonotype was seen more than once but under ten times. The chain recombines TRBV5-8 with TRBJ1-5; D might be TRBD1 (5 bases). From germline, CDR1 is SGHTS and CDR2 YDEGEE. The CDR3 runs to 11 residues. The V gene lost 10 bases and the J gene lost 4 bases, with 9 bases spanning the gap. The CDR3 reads CAGSGNQPQHF. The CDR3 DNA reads TGTGCCGGTTCAGGGAATCAGCCCCAGCATTTT.

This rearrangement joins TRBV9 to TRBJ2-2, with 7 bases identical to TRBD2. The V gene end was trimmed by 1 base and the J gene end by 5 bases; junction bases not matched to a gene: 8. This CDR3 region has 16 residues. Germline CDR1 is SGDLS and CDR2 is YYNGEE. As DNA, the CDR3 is TGTGCCAGCAGCGTATTCCCGGGGGGAGGAACCGGGGAGCTGTTTTTT. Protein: CASSVFPGGGTGELFF.

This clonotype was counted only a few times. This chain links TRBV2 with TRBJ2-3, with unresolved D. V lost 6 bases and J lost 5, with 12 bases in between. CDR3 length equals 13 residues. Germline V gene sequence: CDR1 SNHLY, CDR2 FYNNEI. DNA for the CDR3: TGTGCCAGCAGCGTCCGACTCGAAGATACGCAGTATTTT. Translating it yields CASSVRLEDTQYF.

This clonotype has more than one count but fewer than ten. CDR3 DNA: TGTGCCAGCAGTGTAAACTCACCCCTCCACTTT. Translated: CASSVNSPLHF. This rearrangement joins TRBV2 to TRBJ1-6; no definite D call. Trimming took off 4 bases at V and 10 bases at J, with 5 bases between the two ends. Germline CDR1 and CDR2: SNHLY and FYNNEI. CDR3 size: 11 residues.

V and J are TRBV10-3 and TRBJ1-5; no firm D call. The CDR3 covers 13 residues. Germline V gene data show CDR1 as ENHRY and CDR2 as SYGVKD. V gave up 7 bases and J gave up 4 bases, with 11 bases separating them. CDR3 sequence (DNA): TGTGCCATCACTCCACAGATTAATCAGCCCCAGCATTTT. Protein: CAITPQINQPQHF.

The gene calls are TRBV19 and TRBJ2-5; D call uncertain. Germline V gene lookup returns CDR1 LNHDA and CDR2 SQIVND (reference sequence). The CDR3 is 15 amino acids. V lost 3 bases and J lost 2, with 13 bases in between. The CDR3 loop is CASSINGRIQETQYF. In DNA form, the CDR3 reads TGTGCCAGTAGTATCAACGGACGGATTCAAGAGACCCAGTACTTC.

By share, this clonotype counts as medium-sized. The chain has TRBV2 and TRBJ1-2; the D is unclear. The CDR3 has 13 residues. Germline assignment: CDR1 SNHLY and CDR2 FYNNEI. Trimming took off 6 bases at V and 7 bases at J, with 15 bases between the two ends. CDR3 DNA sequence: TGTGCCAGCAGCGGACTGTTTGTTAGTGGCTACACCTTC. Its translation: CASSGLFVSGYTF. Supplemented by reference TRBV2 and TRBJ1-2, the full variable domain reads EPEVTQTPSHQVTQMGQEVILRCVPISNHLYFYWYRQILGQKVEFLVSFYNNEISEKSEIFDDQFSVERPDGSNFTLKIRSTKLEDSAMYFCASSGLFVSGYTFGSGTRLTVV.

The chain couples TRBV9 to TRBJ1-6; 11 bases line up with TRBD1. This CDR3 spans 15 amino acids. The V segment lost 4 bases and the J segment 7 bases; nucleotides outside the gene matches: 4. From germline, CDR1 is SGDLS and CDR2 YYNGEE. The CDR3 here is CASSLGQGVNSPLHF. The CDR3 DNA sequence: TGTGCCAGCAGCTTGGGACAGGGGGTAAATTCACCCCTCCACTTT.

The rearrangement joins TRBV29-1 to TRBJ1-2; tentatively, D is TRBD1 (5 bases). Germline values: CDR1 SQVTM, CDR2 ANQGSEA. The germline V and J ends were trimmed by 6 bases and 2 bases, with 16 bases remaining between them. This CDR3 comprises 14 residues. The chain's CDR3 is CSVAPGGENYGYTF. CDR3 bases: TGCAGCGTCGCTCCTGGGGGGGAGAACTATGGCTACACCTTC.

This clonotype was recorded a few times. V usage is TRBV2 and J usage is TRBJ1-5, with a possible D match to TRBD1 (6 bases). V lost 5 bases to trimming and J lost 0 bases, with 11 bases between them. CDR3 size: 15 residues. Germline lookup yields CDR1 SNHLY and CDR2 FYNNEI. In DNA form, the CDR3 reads TGTGCCAGCAGTCTCGACAGGAGTAGCAATCAGCCCCAGCATTTT. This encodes CASSLDRSSNQPQHF.

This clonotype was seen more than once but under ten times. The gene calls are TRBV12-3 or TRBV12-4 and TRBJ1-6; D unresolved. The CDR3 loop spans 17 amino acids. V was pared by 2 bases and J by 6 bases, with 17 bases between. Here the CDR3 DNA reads TGTGCCAGCAGTTTATTGCCCGTCGGCAGATCTAATTCACCCCTCCACTTT. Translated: CASSLLPVGRSNSPLHF.

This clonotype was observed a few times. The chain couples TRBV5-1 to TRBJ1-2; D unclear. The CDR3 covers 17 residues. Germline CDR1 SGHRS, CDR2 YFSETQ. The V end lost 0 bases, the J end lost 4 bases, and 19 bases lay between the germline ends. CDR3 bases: TGCGCCAGCAGCTTGGATCCTACTGGACCCGCCTCCTATGGCTACACCTTC. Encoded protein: CASSLDPTGPASYGYTF.

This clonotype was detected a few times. The CDR3 DNA is TGTGCCAGCAGTTTAGCGTCTTGGGACAGCAATCAGCCCCAGCATTTT. Amino acid sequence: CASSLASWDSNQPQHF. The gene calls are TRBV12-3 or TRBV12-4 and TRBJ1-5, with D perhaps TRBD1 (5 bases). V was shortened by 0 bases and J by 1 base, with 10 bases between the two germline ends. The CDR3 is 16 residues long.